This T cell receptor (beta chain) was captured by sequencing in a study of T cell repertoires in cytomegalovirus infection. Looking at the study overall: Well-studied HLA-B-restricted CMV epitopes were used in the study alongside recently identified HLA-C-restricted ones. Indicated by public TCR beta signatures were CMV infection and matching HLA type.

Via MiXCR, TCRdb re-called the reads, giving one row per CDR3 protein. The sample holds a few hundred thousand distinct CDR3 sequences, 40% seen once. Only a few counts were recorded for this clonotype. The target antigen is unknown. Germline V gene data show CDR1 as ENHRY and CDR2 as SYGVKD. The junction had 18 bases not matched to a gene; V was cut back by 8 bases and J by 2 bases. The CDR3 is made up of 18 amino acids. Study-level points and caveats: Cumulated frequencies of public TCR beta families served to identify carriers of CMV plus the relevant HLA. HLA-C-restricted CMV-specific TCR beta clonotypes were dominant in the ex vivo response.

This receptor was obtained from a human donor in good health (CMV status not recorded). Some clones in this sample may be carry-over from other donors' samples. The chain uses TRBV10-3 and TRBJ2-3; 8 nucleotides line up with TRBD2. Sample: cultured PBMCs, taken from culture after CMV antigen stimulation. The CDR3 DNA is TGTGCCATCCGATCCTCCTTGAGCGGGGGCCCTAACACAGATACGCAGTATTTT. Its translation is CAIRSSLSGGPNTDTQYF.